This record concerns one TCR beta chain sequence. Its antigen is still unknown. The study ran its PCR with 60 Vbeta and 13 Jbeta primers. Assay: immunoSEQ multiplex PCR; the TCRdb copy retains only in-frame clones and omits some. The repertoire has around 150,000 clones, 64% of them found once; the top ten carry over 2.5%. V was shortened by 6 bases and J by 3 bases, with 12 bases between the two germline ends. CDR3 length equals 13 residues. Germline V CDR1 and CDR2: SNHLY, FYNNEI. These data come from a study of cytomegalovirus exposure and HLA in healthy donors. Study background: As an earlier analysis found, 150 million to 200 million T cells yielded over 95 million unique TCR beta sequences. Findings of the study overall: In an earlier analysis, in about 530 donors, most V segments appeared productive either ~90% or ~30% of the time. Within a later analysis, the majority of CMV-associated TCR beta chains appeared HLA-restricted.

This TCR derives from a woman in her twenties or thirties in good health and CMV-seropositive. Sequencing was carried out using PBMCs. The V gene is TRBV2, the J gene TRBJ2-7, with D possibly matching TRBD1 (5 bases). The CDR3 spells CASRETALYEQYF. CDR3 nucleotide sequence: TGTGCCAGCAGAGAGACAGCCCTCTACGAGCAGTACTTC.